The 30 T cell receptor beta chains presented below share a single source sample, sequenced in a study of Ad26.COV2.S vaccination and SARS-CoV-2 variants. The protocol was immunoSEQ multiplex PCR, while the TCRdb copy is restricted to in-frame clones and leaves out a portion. Among 200,000 to 250,000 clones listed, roughly 90% were seen once. Stated treatment: some 20 received Ad26.COV2.S at low or high dose, single or two shots; about 5 received placebo; per-sample allocation not given. Day 63 after the first vaccine or placebo injection was the time point for sampling. Sequences were derived from peripheral blood, sampled in a trial of Ad26.COV2.S vaccine versus placebo. The receptors were gathered from a person between 18 and 59 years old who received the Ad26.COV2.S COVID-19 vaccine or a placebo.

The V call is TRBV27, the J call TRBJ1-2; 8 nucleotides align to TRBD1. V was pared by 2 bases and J by 8 bases, with 7 bases of the junction left unmatched. The CDR3 loop spans 14 amino acids. Germline-derived CDR1 and CDR2 are MNHEY and SMNVEV (reference sequence). In DNA, the CDR3 is TGTGCCAGCAGTTTAATTGGACAGGGTAGGGGCTACACCTTC. Its protein is CASSLIGQGRGYTF.

The chain has TRBV9 and TRBJ2-4, with TRBD2 identical over 9 bases. The CDR3 sequence is 17 residues long. CDR1 is SGDLS, CDR2 YYNGEE, per germline. Losses at the gene ends were 4 bases for V and 0 bases for J; bases not matched to a gene: 8. The chain's CDR3 is CASSFGLASEAKNIQYF. The CDR3 DNA follows: TGTGCCAGCAGCTTCGGACTAGCGTCCGAAGCCAAAAACATTCAGTACTTC.

The count of this clone is one. This chain connects TRBV6-5 to TRBJ1-3; D gene unclear. This CDR3 has 14 amino acids. Trimming removed 10 bases from V and 3 bases from J, with 16 bases in between. CDR1 and CDR2 from the germline V gene are MNHEY and SVGAGI. The CDR3 DNA is TGTGCCACCAGATCTCTCCTGGGTGGAAACACCATATATTTT. Amino acid sequence: CATRSLLGGNTIYF.

This chain uses TRBV3-1 (or the pseudogene TRBV3-2) with TRBJ2-1, with D hard to call. The V and J ends lost 1 base and 10 bases respectively, with 17 bases between them. The CDR3 spans 15 residues. The germline CDR1 and CDR2 sequences are LGHDT and YNNKEL (reference sequence). The CDR3 sequence is CASSQGHQAKGEQFF. The CDR3 DNA follows: TGTGCCAGCAGCCAAGGACACCAAGCTAAAGGGGAGCAGTTCTTC.

The chain couples TRBV5-6 to TRBJ1-2; the D is unclear. Germline V gene sequence: CDR1 SGHDT, CDR2 YYEEEE. The V end was cut by 2 bases, the J end by 1 base, with 6 bases between. The CDR3 extends over 13 amino acids. The CDR3 coding sequence is TGTGCCAGCAGCTTTGCGGGTAACTATGGCTACACCTTC. Translation: CASSFAGNYGYTF.

This chain connects TRBV4-2 to TRBJ2-3, with 7 bases lining up with TRBD2. Trimming cost V 0 bases and J 4 bases; bases outside gene matches: 7. The germline CDR1 and CDR2 sequences are LGHNA and YNFKEQ. The CDR3 sequence is 16 residues long. The CDR3 DNA reads TGTGCCAGCAGCCAAGAGAAGCGGGGAAACTCAGATACGCAGTATTTT. Translation: CASSQEKRGNSDTQYF.

This clone has only one observation. The chain carries TRBV7-3 and TRBJ1-2; no firm D call. V gave up 0 bases and J gave up 0 bases, with 2 bases separating them. Germline V lookup: CDR1 SGHTA, CDR2 FQGTGA. The CDR3 covers 13 residues. CDR3 coding DNA: TGTGCCAGCAGCTTAACAGCTAACTATGGCTACACCTTC. This gives the protein CASSLTANYGYTF.

The J gene is TRBJ1-1, the V gene TRBV19; D may be TRBD1 (6 bases). Trimming left V 4 bases short and J 5 bases short, with 11 bases between. The CDR3 is 13 residues long. Germline CDR1 LNHDA, CDR2 SQIVND (reference sequence). The CDR3, as DNA: TGTGCCAGTAGTACCAGGGGTGTGACTGAAGCTTTCTTT. This gives the protein CASSTRGVTEAFF.

This clone was observed once. This chain connects TRBV2 to TRBJ2-1, with TRBD2 identical over 9 bases. The trim removed 4 bases at V and 4 bases at J, leaving 8 bases unmatched. The germline V gene encodes CDR1 SNHLY and CDR2 FYNNEI. This CDR3 has 16 amino acids. The CDR3 DNA follows: TGTGCCAGCAGTGCCCCGGGGACTAGCAGTTACAATGAGCAGTTCTTC. The encoded protein is CASSAPGTSSYNEQFF.

The J gene is TRBJ1-2, the V gene TRBV5-1; 11 positions agree with TRBD1. This CDR3 is 14 amino acids long. Germline CDR1 SGHRS, CDR2 YFSETQ. V dropped 4 bases and J dropped 6; count of bases not matched to a gene: 5. In DNA form, the CDR3 reads TGCGCCAGCAGCACCGGACAGGGGGCGGATGGCTACACCTTC. Its protein is CASSTGQGADGYTF.

CDR3 coding DNA: TGTGCCAGCGTGCCTCCGGGACAGAGCTATGGCTACACCTTC. Its translation: CASVPPGQSYGYTF. This sequence joins TRBV25-1 and TRBJ1-2; 7 nucleotides align to TRBD1. Germline V gene data show CDR1 as MGHDK and CDR2 as SYGVNS. This CDR3 region has 14 residues. Trimming took 8 bases from V and 4 from J; bases not matched to a gene: 10.

This clone was seen just once. The rearrangement uses TRBV4-1 and TRBJ1-2; no definite D call. CDR1 and CDR2 from the germline V gene are MGHRA and YSYEKL. V was trimmed by 4 bases and J by 2 bases, leaving 14 bases between them. This CDR3 has 15 amino acids. This chain's CDR3 is CASSLQTGNNYGYTF. In DNA form, the CDR3 reads TGCGCCAGCAGCCTCCAGACCGGGAACAACTATGGCTACACCTTC.

This chain uses TRBV29-1 with TRBJ2-1, with 7 positions matching TRBD2. The length of the CDR3 is 14 residues. The J segment lost 8 bases and the V segment lost 4 bases, leaving 11 bases of the junction unmatched. Germline CDR1 SQVTM, CDR2 ANQGSEA. CDR3 in amino acids: CSVGAGVVGDEQFF. CDR3 nucleotide sequence: TGCAGCGTTGGGGCGGGGGTTGTGGGGGATGAGCAGTTCTTC.

The V call is TRBV11-3, the J call TRBJ1-1; D is uncertain. There are 14 residues in the CDR3. V was clipped by 2 bases and J by 1 base, with 8 bases between them. The germline V gene encodes CDR1 SGHNT and CDR2 YENEEA. CDR3 coding DNA: TGTGCCAGCAGCTTAACCGCCGGGAACACTGAAGCTTTCTTT. Encoded protein: CASSLTAGNTEAFF.

This clone came up once. The rearrangement joins TRBV4-3 to TRBJ2-7; D is uncertain. V was cut by 0 bases and J by 2 bases, with 11 bases left in between. The V gene's germline CDR1 is LGHNA and CDR2 YSLEER. There are 15 residues in the CDR3. The CDR3 DNA reads as TGCGCCAGCAGCCAAGATAAGGTCGCAACCTACGAGCAGTACTTC. It yields the protein CASSQDKVATYEQYF.

The rearrangement links TRBV11-3 to TRBJ2-3; perhaps TRBD2 as D (6 bases). The germline V and J ends were trimmed by 1 base and 2 bases, with 22 bases remaining between them. The CDR3 loop spans 19 amino acids. Per the germline V gene, CDR1 is SGHNT and CDR2 is YENEEA. The CDR3 region has the DNA TGTGCCAGCAGCTTAGGGCGTCGGGCGGGACTTTGGGACACAGATACGCAGTATTTT. Its protein product is CASSLGRRAGLWDTDTQYF. Together with reference TRBV11-3 and TRBJ2-3, the CDR3 gives the full variable domain: EAGVVQSPRYKIIEKKQPVAFWCNPISGHNTLYWYLQNLGQGPELLIRYENEEAVDDSQLPKDRFSAERLKGVDSTLKIQPAELGDSAVYLCASSLGRRAGLWDTDTQYFGPGTRLTVL.

J is TRBJ1-1 and V is TRBV6-5; D is undetermined. Trimming cost V 5 bases and J 1 base, with 14 bases left between them. CDR3 length: 15 residues. Germline lookup yields CDR1 MNHEY and CDR2 SVGAGI. CDR3 sequence (DNA): TGTGCCAGCAGTCCCCGGGAAATGGGGAACACTGAAGCTTTCTTT. Amino acids: CASSPREMGNTEAFF.

This clone was seen just once. The chain carries TRBV4-3 and TRBJ1-1, with 11 bases that match TRBD1. The germline CDR1 and CDR2 sequences are LGHNA and YSLEER. The V segment lost 4 bases and the J segment 4 bases; nucleotides outside the gene matches: 8. The CDR3 is 16 residues long. The CDR3 DNA reads TGCGCCAGCAGCCCCAACCCTGGACAGGGGGCCACTGAAGCTTTCTTT. It translates to CASSPNPGQGATEAFF.

A single count supports this clone. The rearrangement joins TRBV5-1 to TRBJ2-3; tentatively, D is TRBD2 (5 bases). The germline gives CDR1 SGHRS, CDR2 YFSETQ. The CDR3 spans 18 residues. V was pared by 6 bases and J by 0 bases, with 23 bases between. The CDR3 DNA reads as TGCGCCAGCACCGCCGCTAAGTACGGGAAAACTAGCACAGATACGCAGTATTTT. It yields the protein CASTAAKYGKTSTDTQYF.

The gene calls are TRBV6-5 and TRBJ2-1; 8 positions match TRBD1. Germline V gene lookup returns CDR1 MNHEY and CDR2 SVGAGI. Trimming cost V 6 bases and J 2 bases; bases outside gene matches: 6. This CDR3 has 15 amino acids. The CDR3 protein is CASRDRAGAYNEQFF. CDR3 in DNA: TGTGCCAGCAGGGACAGGGCCGGGGCCTACAATGAGCAGTTCTTC.

This clone was detected only a few times. In DNA, the CDR3 is TGTGCCAGCAGTTTTATGGAAGGTTCCGAAGCTTTCTTT. It translates to CASSFMEGSEAFF. This chain links TRBV12-3 or TRBV12-4 with TRBJ1-1; D not resolved. The CDR3 length is 13 residues. V lost 3 bases and J lost 8, with 13 bases in between.

This clone was recorded once. This rearrangement joins TRBV10-1 to TRBJ2-1, with a weak D call TRBD1 (6 bases). The CDR3 covers 15 residues. V lost 3 bases and J 4 bases, leaving 13 bases between the germline ends. CDR1 is WNHNN and CDR2 is SYGVQD in the germline V gene (reference sequence). This CDR3 reads CASSEDWGPYNEQFF. CDR3 DNA: TGCGCCAGCAGTGAAGACTGGGGGCCATACAATGAGCAGTTCTTC.

V usage is TRBV5-6 and J usage is TRBJ1-5; weak D call: TRBD1 (5 bases). Germline V gene sequence: CDR1 SGHDT, CDR2 YYEEEE. Trimming left V 1 base short and J 0 bases short, with 11 bases between. The CDR3 spans 16 residues. As DNA, the CDR3 is TGTGCCAGCAGCTTGTGGGGGATCCATAGCAATCAGCCCCAGCATTTT. Protein: CASSLWGIHSNQPQHF.

The chain has TRBV4-1 and TRBJ2-3; 9 bases agree with TRBD2. This CDR3 has 15 residues. Germline lookup yields CDR1 MGHRA and CDR2 YSYEKL. J gave up 3 bases and V 1 base, and 2 bases lay outside the gene matches. The CDR3: CASSQGLAGTDTQYF. CDR3 sequence (DNA): TGCGCCAGCAGCCAAGGGCTAGCGGGGACAGATACGCAGTATTTT.

The chain is built from TRBV10-3 and TRBJ2-2, with D tentatively TRBD2 (7 bases). Germline V gene lookup returns CDR1 ENHRY and CDR2 SYGVKD. Trimming shortened V by 10 bases and J by 4 bases, and 13 bases separated the two germline ends. The CDR3 extends over 13 amino acids. DNA for the CDR3: TGTGCCACCGGGGGGCGGGGCACCGGGGAGCTGTTTTTT. It encodes CATGGRGTGELFF.

The count of this clone is one. The chain combines TRBV15 with TRBJ2-2, with a tentative D call TRBD1 (5 bases). This CDR3 contains 15 residues. V dropped 0 bases and J dropped 7 bases, with 12 bases sitting between them. CDR1 LNHNV and CDR2 YYDKDF come from the germline V gene (reference sequence). The CDR3 spells CATSREQGDHGELFF. In DNA, the CDR3 is TGTGCCACCAGCAGAGAGCAGGGCGATCACGGGGAGCTGTTTTTT.

The gene calls are TRBV18 and TRBJ1-1, with D unresolved. V was trimmed by 2 bases and J by 6 bases, leaving 7 bases between them. CDR1 is KGHSH, CDR2 LQKENI, per germline. The CDR3 spans 12 residues. The CDR3 bases are TGTGCCAGCTCACCATCGGTTTCTGAAGCTTTCTTT. It specifies CASSPSVSEAFF.

The CDR3 loop is CASGGTYYEQYF. In DNA form, the CDR3 reads TGTGCCAGCGGCGGGACATACTACGAGCAGTACTTC. The chain combines TRBV28 with TRBJ2-7; D possibly matches TRBD1 or TRBD2 (6 bases each). V was shortened by 8 bases and J by 3 bases, with 11 bases between the two germline ends. The CDR3 has 12 residues. Per germline, CDR1 MDHEN and CDR2 SYDVKM.

The rearrangement uses TRBV10-3 and TRBJ2-1, with D uncertain. The V end lost 4 bases, the J end lost 4 bases, and 20 bases lay between the germline ends. Germline V gives CDR1 ENHRY, CDR2 SYGVKD. The CDR3 extends over 17 amino acids. The CDR3 reads CAISGVSPTVVYNEQFF. CDR3 DNA sequence: TGTGCCATCAGTGGGGTTAGCCCAACTGTAGTGTACAATGAGCAGTTCTTC.

The V and J genes are TRBV4-3 and TRBJ1-3; no definite D call. Trimming took 3 bases from V and 1 from J, leaving 10 bases between them. Germline-derived CDR1 and CDR2 are LGHNA and YSLEER. CDR3 size: 15 residues. The CDR3 sequence: CASSHRPLSGNTIYF. The CDR3 coding sequence is TGCGCCAGCAGCCACAGGCCCTTATCTGGAAACACCATATATTTT.